This T cell receptor beta chain was identified in a study of post-analysis software for immune sequencing data. Study summary: The cohort encompassed relapsing-remitting, secondary progressive and progressive-relapsing multiple sclerosis disease courses.

Unique molecular identifiers tagged the TCR beta cDNA libraries. With roughly 0.9 to 11 million T cells as the source, 400,000 to 550,000 cDNA molecules resulted. From the PCR reads, TCRdb called clonotypes with MiXCR, one entry per CDR3 protein. The top ten clones hold under 15% of a sample with about 380,000 distinct CDR3 sequences, approximately 33% of them seen once. Per the germline V gene, CDR1 is SGHAT and CDR2 is FQNNGV. CDR3 length: 14 amino acids. The V gene end was trimmed by 3 bases and the J gene end by 2 bases; junction bases not matched to a gene: 2. Study-wide findings and caveats: Significantly lower normalized Chao1 diversity was seen in multiple sclerosis patients than in controls. Patients carried several TRBV segments more frequently than controls did, and TRBV5-6, TRBV5-1 and TRBV20-1 were among them.

This clonotype was counted many times. What it recognizes is unknown. This TCR was recovered from a girl aged 10 to 17 with multiple sclerosis. This chain joins TRBV11-2 and TRBJ2-3, with 7 positions matching TRBD2. The sequencing input was blood. The CDR3 region has the DNA TGTGCCAGCAGCTTTGGGACTAACACAGATACGCAGTATTTT. Residues: CASSFGTNTDTQYF.